This T cell receptor beta chain emerged from a study of blood T cells in healthy people across ages. Primers used in a second PCR of about 6 to 11 cycles were a sample-barcoded 5' primer and a J-beta primer mix. TCRdb re-called the 5' RACE reads through MiXCR, storing one row per CDR3 protein. The sample lists around 800,000 distinct CDR3 sequences, under 45% occurring once. This clonotype has more than one count but fewer than ten. In germline, CDR1 is LGHNA, CDR2 YSLEER. The V and J ends lost 5 bases and 6 bases respectively, with 13 bases between them. CDR3 length: 14 amino acids. This clonotype originated in a man aged 55-75 years in good health. Sequenced input: blood. V gene TRBV4-3 combines with J gene TRBJ2-2; maybe TRBD2 (6 bases). The CDR3 loop is CASSYTRGSGELFF. CDR3 bases: TGCGCCAGCAGCTACACCCGGGGGTCCGGGGAGCTGTTTTTT.